The following is a T cell receptor (beta chain) sequence with its context. As yet, its antigen is unknown. This entry is derived from a study of blood T cells in healthy people across ages. Each sample yielded at least 6 million isolated PBMCs. Study-wide points: PBMC samples, being unsorted, prevented any conclusive comparison of naive and antigen-experienced cells.

A second PCR, run for roughly 7 to 12 cycles, used a sample-barcoded 5' primer plus a J-beta primer mix. TCRdb reprocessed the 5' RACE reads with MiXCR, giving one entry per CDR3 protein. The sample records hundreds of thousands of distinct CDR3 sequences, around half being singletons. CDR3 length: 15 amino acids. From germline, CDR1 is SEHNR and CDR2 FQNEAQ (reference sequence). V shed 1 base and J shed 2 bases, with 12 bases lying between them. The material sequenced was blood. The TCR sequence derives from a woman in her sixties in good health. The chain employs TRBV7-9 and TRBJ2-7; D unresolved. The CDR3 protein is CASSLGHILTYEQYF. The CDR3 DNA reads as TGTGCCAGCAGCTTAGGACACATATTAACCTACGAGCAGTACTTC.